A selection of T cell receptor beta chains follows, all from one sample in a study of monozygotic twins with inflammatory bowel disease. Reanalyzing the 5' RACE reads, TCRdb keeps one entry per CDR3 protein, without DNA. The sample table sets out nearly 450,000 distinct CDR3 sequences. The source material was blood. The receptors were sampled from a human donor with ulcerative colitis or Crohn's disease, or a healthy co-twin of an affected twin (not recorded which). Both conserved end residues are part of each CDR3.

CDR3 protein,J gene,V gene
CSAPRGDTQYF,TRBJ2-3,TRBV20-1
CSARGGASNTEAFF,TRBJ1-1,TRBV20-1
CAWSRRRDSATWGYTF,TRBJ1-2,TRBV30
CASSYLTSGGNNEQFF,TRBJ2-1,TRBV5-1
CASSQEGGFTGELFF,TRBJ2-2,TRBV4-2
CSAPRGNTEAFF,TRBJ1-1,TRBV20-1
CASSLEVSSYNEQFF,TRBJ2-1,TRBV5-6
CASSLYGEQFF,TRBJ2-1,TRBV7-2
CASSSGTSGVQETQYF,TRBJ2-5,TRBV5-1
CASSFGDSLSGANVLTF,TRBJ2-6,TRBV5-1
CASSTSGPPSAGANVLTF,TRBJ2-6,TRBV19
CSVSATAEAFF,TRBJ1-1,TRBV29-1
CASSSQLAGTEAFF,TRBJ1-1,TRBV7-2
CAISWTGYMNTEAFF,TRBJ1-1,TRBV12-3/TRBV12-4
CSARDLDRANTGELFF,TRBJ2-2,TRBV20-1
CTSSRQGGTEAFF,TRBJ1-1,TRBV6-4
CASSPHDRELAKNIQYF,TRBJ2-4,TRBV27
CASAETAPLHF,TRBJ1-6,TRBV7-9
CASSQDQLAGRDEQFF,TRBJ2-1,TRBV3-1
CSTQGQGYEQYF,TRBJ2-7,TRBV29-1
CASRDALVSYEQYF,TRBJ2-7,TRBV6-2/TRBV6-3
CASSLDSVNEKLFF,TRBJ1-4,TRBV7-2